A single sample is the source of the 18 T cell receptor beta chains below, sequenced in a study of control samples from healthy donors and cancer patients. TCRdb's table, derived via immunoSEQ multiplex PCR, lists solely in-frame clones and lacks some. Among tens of thousands of clones listed, around nine tenths were seen once. Material for sequencing was blood. These TCRs come from a woman aged 45-59 years in good health.

This chain's CDR3 is CASSLGWRGGSNQPQHF. The CDR3 region has the DNA TGTGCCAGCAGCTTGGGGTGGCGAGGGGGCTCCAATCAGCCCCAGCATTTT. This rearrangement joins TRBV5-6 to TRBJ1-5, with 7 nucleotides matching TRBD1. The CDR3 length is 17 residues. The germline V gene encodes CDR1 SGHDT and CDR2 YYEEEE. J lost 3 bases, V lost 0 bases, and 9 bases had no gene match.

This clone was seen a single time. The chain joins TRBV5-1 to TRBJ1-2; tentatively, D is TRBD1 (5 bases). This CDR3 is 14 amino acids long. Germline CDR1 reads SGHRS; CDR2 reads YFSETQ. V was clipped by 2 bases and J by 4 bases, with 12 bases between them. CDR3 sequence reads: CASSLGTDSYGYTF. The DNA for the CDR3 is TGCGCCAGCAGCTTAGGGACTGACTCCTATGGCTACACCTTC.

The J gene is TRBJ2-1, the V gene TRBV7-2, with 7 positions matching TRBD2. The J segment lost 2 bases and the V segment lost 1 base, leaving 2 bases of the junction unmatched. The germline gives CDR1 SGHTA, CDR2 FQGNSA. The CDR3 is 15 residues long. The CDR3 reads CASSLGGGTYNEQFF. The CDR3 DNA follows: TGTGCCAGCAGCTTAGGCGGGGGAACCTACAATGAGCAGTTCTTC.

The CDR3 is CASSEGSFEAFF. CDR3 bases: TGCGCCAGCAGTGAAGGCAGCTTTGAAGCTTTCTTT. This rearrangement joins TRBV10-2 to TRBJ1-1; no clear D gene. Germline CDR1 WSHSY, CDR2 SAAADI. This CDR3 is built from 12 residues. V lost 3 bases, J lost 7 bases, and 9 bases lay in between.

The V and J genes are TRBV30 and TRBJ1-3; maybe TRBD1 (5 bases). The CDR3 is 14 residues long. V was shortened by 5 bases and J by 1 base, with 12 bases between the two germline ends. Germline values: CDR1 GTSNPN, CDR2 SVGIG (reference sequence). The chain's CDR3 is CAWGMQGSGNTIYF. CDR3 DNA: TGTGCCTGGGGTATGCAGGGTTCTGGAAACACCATATATTTT.

The CDR3 reads CASSEKPRQGDGYTF. The DNA of the CDR3 is TGTGCCAGCAGTGAAAAACCTAGACAGGGGGATGGCTACACCTTC. This sequence joins TRBV2 and TRBJ1-2, with 9 bases that match TRBD1. The length of the CDR3 is 15 residues. Germline CDR1 reads SNHLY; CDR2 reads FYNNEI. J was trimmed by 6 bases and V by 2 bases; bases with no gene match: 7. The full variable domain, in which reference TRBV2 and TRBJ1-2 provide the parts outside the CDR3, is EPEVTQTPSHQVTQMGQEVILRCVPISNHLYFYWYRQILGQKVEFLVSFYNNEISEKSEIFDDQFSVERPDGSNFTLKIRSTKLEDSAMYFCASSEKPRQGDGYTFGSGTRLTVV.

The chain couples TRBV19 to TRBJ1-2, with TRBD1 as a possible D gene (5 bases). CDR1 is LNHDA, CDR2 SQIVND, per germline (reference sequence). V lost 5 bases and J lost 0, with 13 bases in between. CDR3 length: 15 residues. The CDR3 is CASSFRDGPNYGYTF. CDR3 DNA: TGTGCCAGTAGTTTCCGGGACGGACCTAACTATGGCTACACCTTC.

This clone was detected once. The chain joins TRBV3-1 (or the pseudogene TRBV3-2) to TRBJ2-3, with TRBD2 matching over 8 bases. Germline V CDR1 and CDR2: LGHDT, YNNKEL (reference sequence). Germline trimming cut 2 bases from V and 3 bases from J; bases unmatched to any gene: 7. This CDR3 is 16 amino acids long. The CDR3 loop is CASSQSWRGATDTQYF. The DNA for the CDR3 is TGTGCCAGCAGCCAATCTTGGCGGGGGGCAACAGATACGCAGTATTTT.

The chain has TRBV24-1 and TRBJ2-7; 10 nucleotides line up with TRBD1. The V and J ends lost 7 bases and 3 bases, in that order; junction bases with no gene match: 8. Looked up from germline, CDR1 is KGHDR and CDR2 is SFDVKD. The CDR3 totals 15 residues. CDR3 residues: CATSPRGTGDYEQYF. In nucleotides, the CDR3 is TGTGCCACCAGCCCGAGGGGGACAGGGGACTACGAGCAGTACTTC.

The genes are TRBV5-1 and TRBJ2-2; D gene uncertain. CDR3 size: 15 residues. The V end lost 5 bases, the J end lost 3 bases, and 14 bases lay between the germline ends. Germline V gene data show CDR1 as SGHRS and CDR2 as YFSETQ. The CDR3 spells CASSGSRLDTGELFF. CDR3 DNA: TGCGCCAGCAGTGGGTCACGGCTGGACACCGGGGAGCTGTTTTTT.

V and J are TRBV30 and TRBJ1-2; no definite D call. Deletions cut 2 bases from V and 4 bases from J, with 5 bases between. Germline loops: CDR1 GTSNPN, CDR2 SVGIG (reference sequence). This CDR3 is built from 11 residues. As DNA, the CDR3 is TGTGCCTGGAGTTCCGTCTATGGCTACACCTTC. Translating gives CAWSSVYGYTF. The full variable domain, completed using reference TRBV30 and TRBJ1-2, is SQTIHQWPATLVQPVGSPLSLECTVEGTSNPNLYWYRQAAGRGLQLLFYSVGIGQISSEVPQNLSASRPQDRQFILSSKKLLLSDSGFYLCAWSSVYGYTFGSGTRLTVV.

The CDR3 loop is CASSENYSLLNTEAFF. The CDR3 DNA reads TGTGCCAGCAGTGAAAATTACAGCCTATTGAACACTGAAGCTTTCTTT. This chain connects TRBV2 to TRBJ1-1; D gene ambiguous. The V end was cut by 2 bases, the J end by 0 bases, with 13 bases between. CDR3 length equals 16 residues. The germline V gene encodes CDR1 SNHLY and CDR2 FYNNEI.

CDR3 bases: TGTGCCAGTAGTATAGTAAGTAGGGACACAGGACGGAACACTGAAGCTTTCTTT. Translation gives CASSIVSRDTGRNTEAFF. The genes are TRBV19 and TRBJ1-1; D might be TRBD1 (6 bases). V gave up 1 base and J gave up 1 base, with 19 bases separating them. Germline CDR1 reads LNHDA; CDR2 reads SQIVND (reference sequence). This CDR3 comprises 18 residues.

The rearrangement joins TRBV10-3 to TRBJ2-5; 7 nucleotides agree with TRBD1. Germline trimming cut 6 bases from V and 5 bases from J; bases unmatched to any gene: 6. Germline V lookup: CDR1 ENHRY, CDR2 SYGVKD. The CDR3 extends over 13 amino acids. In DNA form, the CDR3 reads TGTGCCATCAGCCGTGACAGGGACGAGACCCAGTACTTC. Translation: CAISRDRDETQYF.

The chain combines TRBV3-1 (or the pseudogene TRBV3-2) with TRBJ2-3; D is ambiguous. V shed 4 bases and J shed 1 base, with 12 bases lying between them. CDR3 length equals 15 residues. Germline V gives CDR1 LGHDT, CDR2 YNNKEL (reference sequence). The CDR3 loop is CASSLKRSRTDTQYF. The CDR3 DNA follows: TGTGCCAGCAGCCTTAAGCGATCGCGCACAGATACGCAGTATTTT.

This clone was counted between two and nine times. The V call is TRBV12-3 or TRBV12-4, the J call TRBJ1-1; 7 bases agree with TRBD1. This CDR3 comprises 12 residues. V was pared by 6 bases and J by 7 bases, with 5 bases of the junction left unmatched. CDR3 region: CASSLWDSEAFF. CDR3 DNA sequence: TGTGCCAGCAGCTTATGGGACAGTGAAGCTTTCTTT.

The chain recombines TRBV5-6 with TRBJ1-5; D not resolved. This CDR3 contains 15 residues. V was pared by 4 bases and J by 0 bases, with 11 bases between. The germline CDR1 and CDR2 sequences are SGHDT and YYEEEE. CDR3 amino acids: CASSRGTLSNQPQHF. The CDR3 DNA reads as TGTGCCAGCAGCCGGGGTACACTTAGCAATCAGCCCCAGCATTTT.

The rearrangement links TRBV18 to TRBJ2-3, with D unclear. The CDR3 covers 15 residues. Per the germline V gene, CDR1 is KGHSH and CDR2 is LQKENI. The germline V and J ends were trimmed by 2 bases and 0 bases, with 9 bases remaining between them. CDR3 sequence (DNA): TGTGCCAGCTCACCAGATACAGATAGCACAGATACGCAGTATTTT. It translates to CASSPDTDSTDTQYF. The full variable domain, completed using reference TRBV18 and TRBJ2-3, is NAGVMQNPRHLVRRRGQEARLRCSPMKGHSHVYWYRQLPEEGLKFMVYLQKENIIDESGMPKERFSAEFPKEGPSILRIQQVVRGDSAAYFCASSPDTDSTDTQYFGPGTRLTVL.